A single sample gave rise to the 13 T cell receptor beta chains below, sequenced in a study of T cell repertoires in cytomegalovirus infection (dated by TCRdb to the late 2010s). The sequencer was an Illumina HiSeq 1500. Clones were called with MiXCR by TCRdb after fastp trimmed the public reads at Q25, and only in-frame beta chains were retained. Here each entry gathers all rows of one CDR3 protein and keeps the most common genes and DNA. This sample is represented by approximately 320,000 distinct CDR3 sequences; 8% to 10% of them were singletons. The ten largest clonotypes hold 3.5% to 4.5% of the sample. Sequenced input: PBMCs. Receptor source: a human donor in good health (CMV status not recorded). Some clones in this sample may be carry-over from other donors' samples.

The sample holds a few counts of this clonotype. The chain links TRBV30 to TRBJ1-4; 7 bases align to TRBD1. The CDR3 contains 14 residues. J gave up 8 bases and V 0 bases, and 6 bases lay outside the gene matches. Germline V gene lookup returns CDR1 GTSNPN and CDR2 SVGIG (reference sequence). The DNA of the CDR3 is TGTGCCTGGAGTGTACGACAGGGTGGAGAAAAACTGTTTTTT. The encoded protein is CAWSVRQGGEKLFF.

A remark on this clonotype: Here the CDR3 omits its conserved ending phenylalanine or tryptophan, so a read error is the likely source. The genes are TRBV11-1 and TRBJ1-5; D gene unclear. V was pared by 5 bases and J by 6 bases, with 2 bases between. The CDR3 runs 10 residues. In germline, CDR1 is SGHAT, CDR2 FQDESV (reference sequence). CDR3: CASSRQPQHC. The CDR3 coding sequence is TGTGCCAGCAGCCGTCAGCCCCAGCATTGT.

This chain uses TRBV7-6 with TRBJ1-1; D remains ambiguous. Deletions cut 4 bases from V and 8 bases from J, with 11 bases between. Germline CDR1 is SGHVS and CDR2 is FNYEAQ. The CDR3 loop spans 12 amino acids. CDR3 in DNA: TGTGCCAGCAGCTGGCCTTTGCCAGAAGCTTTCTTT. It codes for CASSWPLPEAFF.

This clonotype was recorded a few times. This chain uses TRBV20-1 with TRBJ2-7; 8 positions agree with TRBD2. V lost 6 bases to trimming and J lost 2 bases; unmatched junction nucleotides: 12. The CDR3 is 15 residues long. The germline gives CDR1 DFQATT, CDR2 SNEGSKA (reference sequence). CDR3 amino acids: CSAIALAGPAYEQYF. DNA for the CDR3: TGCAGTGCGATTGCCCTAGCGGGTCCCGCCTACGAGCAGTACTTC.

This clonotype showed up just a few times. The V call is TRBV6-6, the J call TRBJ2-2; either TRBD1 or TRBD2 may supply D (5 bases each). With 2 bases removed from V and 4 bases from J, the gap between germline ends came to 17 bases. The germline V gene encodes CDR1 MNHNY and CDR2 SVGAGI (reference sequence). The CDR3 has 17 residues. In DNA form, the CDR3 reads TGTGCCAGCAGTTACACCGGGGACCCATGGTCCACCGGGGAGCTGTTTTTT. Protein: CASSYTGDPWSTGELFF.

The rearrangement links TRBV12-3 or TRBV12-4 to TRBJ1-4; a weak D match, TRBD1 (5 bases). This CDR3 contains 12 residues. The V and J ends lost 6 bases and 7 bases respectively, with 9 bases between them. The CDR3 loop reads CASRTGLEKLFF. The CDR3 region has the DNA TGTGCCAGCAGAACGGGACTTGAAAAACTGTTTTTT.

This clonotype was seen a few times. The chain employs TRBV7-2 and TRBJ2-3; TRBD2 is a possible D gene (6 bases). The ends were cut back, 2 bases at V and 9 bases at J, with 18 bases in the middle. This CDR3 comprises 15 residues. The germline gives CDR1 SGHTA, CDR2 FQGNSA. Here the CDR3 reads CASSLSAGPSWTQYF. The CDR3 nucleotides read TGTGCCAGCAGCTTAAGTGCGGGGCCCTCGTGGACGCAGTATTTT.

In its sample, this clonotype was seen many times. The CDR3 here is CASSLALANTEAFF. The DNA for the CDR3 is TGTGCCAGCAGCTTAGCGCTGGCGAACACTGAAGCTTTCTTT. This chain connects TRBV7-2 to TRBJ1-1, with D unresolved. The V and J ends lost 0 bases and 1 base respectively, with 6 bases between them. The CDR3 contains 14 residues. Germline V gene sequence: CDR1 SGHTA, CDR2 FQGNSA.

V gene TRBV7-4 combines with J gene TRBJ1-5, with D unresolved. The germline gives CDR1 SGHVT, CDR2 SQSDAQ. V was clipped by 4 bases and J by 5 bases, with 12 bases between them. This CDR3 contains 14 residues. The CDR3 reads CASSSPASDQPQHF. Written as DNA, the CDR3 is TGTGCCAGCAGCTCCCCGGCCTCCGATCAGCCCCAGCATTTT.

The chain joins TRBV5-1 to TRBJ2-5; D gene uncertain. V was cut by 1 base and J by 2 bases, with 12 bases left in between. CDR3 length: 15 amino acids. CDR1 is SGHRS, CDR2 YFSETQ, per germline. The CDR3 loop is CASSLTPVRQETQYF. CDR3 nucleotides: TGCGCCAGCAGCTTGACCCCGGTCCGACAAGAGACCCAGTACTTC.

This clonotype was seen repeatedly, ten times or more. This chain links TRBV20-1 with TRBJ1-2, with D perhaps TRBD1 (6 bases). Germline CDR1 DFQATT, CDR2 SNEGSKA (reference sequence). The CDR3 runs to 13 residues. V dropped 7 bases and J dropped 6 bases, with 18 bases sitting between them. CDR3 DNA: TGCAGTGTCACCGTAGGGACAAACCATGGCTACACCTTC. Protein product: CSVTVGTNHGYTF.

This chain uses TRBV28 with TRBJ2-3, with D maybe TRBD1 (5 bases). V dropped 3 bases and J dropped 0 bases, with 13 bases sitting between them. The germline V gene has CDR1 MDHEN and CDR2 SYDVKM. The CDR3 consists of 16 residues. CDR3 nucleotides: TGTGCCAGCAGTTTTCTGGGGCAAACTAGCACAGATACGCAGTATTTT. Encoded protein: CASSFLGQTSTDTQYF. The variable domain in full, with the rest retrieved from reference TRBV28 and TRBJ2-3, is DVKVTQSSRYLVKRTGEKVFLECVQDMDHENMFWYRQDPGLGLRLIYFSYDVKMKEKGDIPEGYSVSREKKERFSLILESASTNQTSMYLCASSFLGQTSTDTQYFGPGTRLTVL.

A remark on this clonotype: This may be a read error: a much more frequent sequence differs by one nucleotide. The CDR3 carries no conserved terminal phenylalanine or tryptophan, so it likely arises from a read error. V usage is TRBV18 and J usage is TRBJ2-1; 12 positions agree with TRBD2. V lost 3 bases, J lost 3 bases, and 3 bases stayed unmatched. Germline loops: CDR1 KGHSH, CDR2 LQKENI. This CDR3 is built from 16 residues. This chain's CDR3 is CASSPTSGRYYNEQFY. The DNA for the CDR3 is TGTGCCAGCTCACCGACTAGCGGGAGATACTACAATGAGCAGTTCTAC.